Shown below are 22 T cell receptor beta chains from a single sample sequenced in a study of neoadjuvant anti-PD-1 for oral cavity cancer. TCRdb's table, derived via immunoSEQ multiplex PCR, lists solely in-frame clones and lacks some. The sample has tens of thousands of clones, under 45% seen once. Time point: after neoadjuvant nivolumab, at surgical resection. Sequenced here: tumor tissue, sampled after nivolumab (anti-PD-1) treatment. These receptors originate from a person between 35 and 79 years old with oral cavity squamous cell carcinoma.

The chain combines TRBV19 with TRBJ1-1; no reliable D call. Trimming stripped 7 bases from V and 10 bases from J, with 10 bases between. Germline V gene data show CDR1 as LNHDA and CDR2 as SQIVND (reference sequence). The CDR3 is made up of 10 amino acids. The CDR3: CASTAGVAFF. The CDR3 DNA reads TGTGCCAGTACTGCGGGTGTAGCTTTCTTT.

This clone was recorded a few times. The rearrangement uses TRBV15 and TRBJ1-5, with no clear D. Trimming took 0 bases from V and 3 from J, leaving 9 bases between them. CDR3 length: 15 amino acids. Germline values: CDR1 LNHNV, CDR2 YYDKDF (reference sequence). The CDR3 here is CATSRDGAPNQPQHF. For the CDR3, the DNA is TGTGCCACCAGCAGAGATGGAGCACCCAATCAGCCCCAGCATTTT. Based on the CDR3 plus reference TRBV15 and TRBJ1-5, the full variable domain is DAMVIQNPRYQVTQFGKPVTLSCSQTLNHNVMYWYQQKSSQAPKLLFHYYDKDFNNEADTPDNFQSRRPNTSFCFLDIRSPGLGDTAMYLCATSRDGAPNQPQHFGDGTRLSIL.

The chain combines TRBV5-6 with TRBJ2-7; D not certain. The CDR3 contains 11 residues. Trimming shortened V by 1 base and J by 5 bases, and 4 bases separated the two germline ends. Looked up from germline, CDR1 is SGHDT and CDR2 is YYEEEE. CDR3 sequence: CASSLFHEQYF. The CDR3 DNA sequence: TGTGCCAGCAGCTTGTTCCACGAGCAGTACTTC.

The V call is TRBV9, the J call TRBJ2-3; 9 bases line up with TRBD2. The V and J ends lost 6 bases and 3 bases, in that order; junction bases with no gene match: 5. This CDR3 is 14 amino acids long. The germline V gene has CDR1 SGDLS and CDR2 YYNGEE. The CDR3 region is CASNVAGETDTQYF. For the CDR3, the DNA is TGTGCCAGCAATGTAGCGGGGGAAACAGATACGCAGTATTTT.

The chain joins TRBV5-1 to TRBJ2-3, with 8 bases that match TRBD1. The CDR3 loop spans 14 amino acids. With 4 bases clipped from V and 6 bases from J, the junction kept 7 bases outside the gene matches. The germline V gene encodes CDR1 SGHRS and CDR2 YFSETQ. In DNA, the CDR3 is TGCGCCAGCAGCCCCGGACAGGGTGGGGATACGCAGTATTTT. The encoded protein is CASSPGQGGDTQYF.

This chain uses TRBV6-5 with TRBJ1-6; D unresolved. V shed 0 bases and J shed 10 bases, with 16 bases lying between them. The germline V gene has CDR1 MNHEY and CDR2 SVGAGI. The CDR3 runs to 16 residues. CDR3 nucleotides: TGTGCCAGCAGTTACTCGAGGCCCTCATCGAGGTCACCCCTCCACTTT. It encodes CASSYSRPSSRSPLHF.

The chain links TRBV28 to TRBJ1-1; TRBD1 matches at 9 bases. Trimming took 7 bases from V and 9 from J; bases not matched to a gene: 9. The CDR3 sequence is 13 residues long. The germline V gene encodes CDR1 MDHEN and CDR2 SYDVKM. This chain's CDR3 is CASTLPDRGKAFF. In DNA, the CDR3 is TGTGCCAGCACCCTACCCGACAGGGGGAAAGCTTTCTTT.

This clone was seen more than once but under ten times. The V call is TRBV4-2, the J call TRBJ2-7; 10 positions match TRBD2. J was trimmed by 3 bases and V by 0 bases; bases with no gene match: 8. Germline V gives CDR1 LGHNA, CDR2 YNFKEQ. The CDR3 consists of 17 residues. CDR3 in amino acids: CASSQDGTLAGIYEQYF. CDR3 in DNA: TGTGCCAGCAGCCAAGATGGTACACTAGCGGGGATCTACGAGCAGTACTTC.

There are many counts of this clone. This sequence joins TRBV7-8 and TRBJ2-4; 7 positions match TRBD2. V trimming: 5 bases; J trimming: 4 bases; junction bases outside the gene matches: 8. The germline gives CDR1 SGHVS, CDR2 FQNEAQ. CDR3 length equals 15 residues. CDR3 region: CASSPRLAGKNIQYF. As DNA, the CDR3 is TGTGCCAGCAGCCCAAGACTAGCAGGGAAAAACATTCAGTACTTC.

This clone was detected a few times. The V call is TRBV11-2, the J call TRBJ2-2, with D hard to call. The CDR3 is made up of 15 amino acids. From germline, CDR1 is SGHAT and CDR2 FQNNGV. V was trimmed by 1 base and J by 6 bases, leaving 12 bases between them. The CDR3 DNA sequence: TGTGCCAGCAGCTTAGGGACCGCTAGGGCCGGGGAGCTGTTTTTT. Translating it yields CASSLGTARAGELFF.

This rearrangement joins TRBV19 to TRBJ1-1; the match to TRBD1 covers 7 bases. This CDR3 region has 14 residues. V gave up 4 bases and J gave up 2 bases; unmatched junction bases: 4. Per germline, CDR1 LNHDA and CDR2 SQIVND (reference sequence). The CDR3 loop reads CASSTTGLNTEAFF. Here the CDR3 DNA reads TGTGCCAGTAGTACGACAGGGCTAAACACTGAAGCTTTCTTT. Full variable domain (outside the CDR3, taken from reference TRBV19 and TRBJ1-1): DGGITQSPKYLFRKEGQNVTLSCEQNLNHDAMYWYRQDPGQGLRLIYYSQIVNDFQKGDIAEGYSVSREKKESFPLTVTSAQKNPTAFYLCASSTTGLNTEAFFGQGTRLTVV.

In its sample, this clone was seen a few times. The J gene is TRBJ1-3, the V gene TRBV28; 11 nucleotides line up with TRBD1. The trim removed 5 bases at V and 2 bases at J, leaving 8 bases unmatched. Germline V gene sequence: CDR1 MDHEN, CDR2 SYDVKM. This CDR3 region has 17 residues. CDR3 bases: TGTGCCAGCAGTAAAATCGGGACAGGGGGGACTGGAAACACCATATATTTT. It translates to CASSKIGTGGTGNTIYF. Together with reference TRBV28 and TRBJ1-3, the CDR3 gives the full variable domain: DVKVTQSSRYLVKRTGEKVFLECVQDMDHENMFWYRQDPGLGLRLIYFSYDVKMKEKGDIPEGYSVSREKKERFSLILESASTNQTSMYLCASSKIGTGGTGNTIYFGEGSWLTVV.

The chain joins TRBV7-9 to TRBJ1-5; 8 positions agree with TRBD1. The germline gives CDR1 SEHNR, CDR2 FQNEAQ (reference sequence). This CDR3 region has 16 residues. Unmatched junction bases numbered 4, after V lost 1 base and J lost 2 bases. The CDR3 bases are TGTGCCAGCAGCTTAGGACAGGGGAGACGCAATCAGCCCCAGCATTTT. Translating it yields CASSLGQGRRNQPQHF.

The gene calls are TRBV10-2 and TRBJ2-5; 11 bases agree with TRBD2. Trimming took 5 bases from V and 2 from J; bases not matched to a gene: 7. This CDR3 is 16 amino acids long. CDR1 and CDR2 (germline): WSHSY, SAAADI. For the CDR3, the DNA is TGCGCCAGCAGTCGGTCCCTAGCGGGGGGTCAAGAGACCCAGTACTTC. Protein: CASSRSLAGGQETQYF.

J is TRBJ1-2 and V is TRBV4-3; no clear D. Per germline, CDR1 LGHNA and CDR2 YSLEER. V lost 6 bases and J lost 2, with 10 bases in between. CDR3 length equals 13 residues. The CDR3 region is CASSPWENYGYTF. The CDR3 bases are TGCGCCAGCAGTCCCTGGGAGAACTATGGCTACACCTTC.

In its sample, this clone is medium-sized. The chain is built from TRBV2 and TRBJ2-7; D is uncertain. Between the trimmed V and J ends, which lost 6 bases and 6 bases, there was a span of 9 bases. Germline CDR1 is SNHLY and CDR2 is FYNNEI. This CDR3 contains 11 residues. The CDR3 protein is CASRVFGEQYF. CDR3 nucleotides: TGTGCCAGCAGGGTCTTCGGCGAGCAGTACTTC.

This clone appeared a few times. The chain links TRBV4-2 to TRBJ1-2; 9 bases line up with TRBD1. The CDR3 extends over 16 amino acids. Per germline, CDR1 LGHNA and CDR2 YNFKEQ. V was pared by 0 bases and J by 8 bases, with 10 bases of the junction left unmatched. The CDR3 nucleotides are TGTGCCAGCAGCCAAGATAGAGCACAGGGGGCATGGGGCTACACCTTC. The encoded protein is CASSQDRAQGAWGYTF.

The chain employs TRBV5-4 and TRBJ2-3, with D possibly matching TRBD1 (5 bases). Germline values: CDR1 SGHNT, CDR2 YYREEE (reference sequence). The CDR3 consists of 13 residues. V lost 0 bases to trimming and J lost 6 bases, with 8 bases between them. In DNA, the CDR3 is TGTGCCAGCAGCTTGGGTGGGGCTGATACGCAGTATTTT. It translates to CASSLGGADTQYF. Variable domain in full (rest from reference TRBV5-4 and TRBJ2-3): ETGVTQSPTHLIKTRGQQVTLRCSSQSGHNTVSWYQQALGQGPQFIFQYYREEENGRGNFPPRFSGLQFPNYSSELNVNALELDDSALYLCASSLGGADTQYFGPGTRLTVL.

This chain links TRBV5-1 with TRBJ1-2; tentative D call: TRBD1 (5 bases). CDR1 and CDR2 (germline): SGHRS, YFSETQ. The CDR3 length is 17 residues. Trimming stripped 4 bases from V and 7 bases from J, with 26 bases between. The CDR3 reads CASSRGSSSALSPGYTF. In nucleotides, the CDR3 is TGCGCCAGCAGCCGGGGGTCCTCGTCGGCCTTATCCCCTGGCTACACCTTC.

This clone was counted only a few times. This chain uses TRBV5-5 with TRBJ2-7; 7 bases line up with TRBD1. Germline assignment: CDR1 SGHKS and CDR2 YYEKEE (reference sequence). CDR3 length equals 15 residues. The J segment lost 3 bases and the V segment lost 3 bases, leaving 9 bases of the junction unmatched. The CDR3 reads CASSSDRTGVYEQYF. In DNA form, the CDR3 reads TGTGCCAGCAGCTCAGACAGGACAGGAGTCTACGAGCAGTACTTC.

In its sample, this clone was seen many times. This chain links TRBV9 with TRBJ2-5, with 7 nucleotides matching TRBD2. The V gene's germline CDR1 is SGDLS and CDR2 YYNGEE. The CDR3 is 17 amino acids. J lost 5 bases, V lost 0 bases, and 13 bases had no gene match. The CDR3: CASSVGLAYGAGETQYF. In DNA, the CDR3 is TGTGCCAGCAGCGTAGGACTAGCATACGGAGCTGGGGAGACCCAGTACTTC.

The genes are TRBV11-3 and TRBJ1-1; D is unresolved. CDR3 length: 14 amino acids. Germline V gives CDR1 SGHNT, CDR2 YENEEA. Trimming cost V 1 base and J 0 bases, with 6 bases left between them. The CDR3 DNA sequence: TGTGCCAGCAGCTTAGGACGGATGAACACTGAAGCTTTCTTT. Amino acid sequence: CASSLGRMNTEAFF.